A selection of T cell receptor beta chains follows, all from one sample in a study of blood T cell repertoires in COVID-19. Method: immunoSEQ multiplex PCR; TCRdb's copy keeps in-frame clones and lacks some. Among some 370,000 clones, roughly 90% were seen once, and the ten largest hold 6.5%. The specimen was peripheral blood. These receptors all stem from a man between 18 and 35 years old with active or convalescent COVID-19. Each CDR3 is given with its conserved first and last residue. A D gene is named only where the DNA matches it firmly. Size is stated for part of the rows, as once, few or many counts, or as a class when the clone is expanded.

>-|once|TRBV6-5|TRBJ1-6
CASSSQDGNNSPLHF
TGTGCCAGCAGTTCTCAGGACGGGAATAATTCACCCCTCCACTTT
>TRBD1|-|TRBV7-2|TRBJ2-4
CASSTRTGRGNIQYF
TGTGCCAGCAGCACCCGGACAGGGCGGGGAAACATTCAGTACTTC
>-|-|TRBV14|TRBJ2-1
CASSQALGEQFF
TGTGCCAGCAGCCAAGCCCTCGGGGAGCAGTTCTTC
>-|-|TRBV24-1|TRBJ1-5
CATSNGPGQPQHF
TGTGCCACCAGTAACGGCCCCGGGCAGCCCCAGCATTTT
>TRBD2|-|TRBV5-4|TRBJ2-7
CASSFTVGGLRPEQYF
TGTGCCAGCAGCTTCACAGTCGGGGGGTTGAGACCCGAGCAGTACTTC
>-|-|TRBV9|TRBJ1-3
CASGKQGNTIYF
TGTGCCAGCGGTAAACAAGGAAACACCATATATTTT
>-|-|TRBV9|TRBJ2-1
CASSGDGVEQFF
TGTGCCAGCAGCGGCGACGGGGTTGAGCAGTTCTTC
>TRBD1|-|TRBV11-2|TRBJ2-2
CASSFPGQGATGELFF
TGTGCCAGCAGCTTTCCGGGACAGGGGGCCACCGGGGAGCTGTTTTTT
>TRBD1|once|TRBV28|TRBJ1-2
CASKTPGQGAPGYTF
TGTGCCAGCAAAACCCCGGGACAGGGGGCGCCAGGCTACACCTTC
>TRBD2|-|TRBV7-2|TRBJ2-1
CASIQTSGIAFEQFF
TGTGCCAGCATCCAGACTAGCGGGATTGCCTTTGAGCAGTTCTTC
>TRBD1|-|TRBV27|TRBJ1-1
CASSLGQGASTEAFF
TGTGCCAGCAGTTTGGGACAGGGGGCCTCGACTGAAGCTTTCTTT
>-|few|TRBV24-1|TRBJ1-5
CATSGEANSNQPQHF
TGTGCCACCAGTGGGGAGGCTAATAGCAATCAGCCCCAGCATTTT
>-|-|TRBV18|TRBJ2-3
CASSPHRTYTQYF
TGTGCCAGCTCACCACATAGGACTTATACGCAGTATTTT
>TRBD2|-|TRBV29-1|TRBJ2-1
CSVELSSGRSDEQFF
TGCAGCGTTGAATTGTCTAGCGGGAGGAGTGATGAGCAGTTCTTC
>TRBD1|-|TRBV24-1|TRBJ2-3
CATSEWDRGTDTQYF
TGTGCCACCAGTGAATGGGACAGGGGCACAGATACGCAGTATTTT
>TRBD1|-|TRBV10-3|TRBJ1-2
CAISGGQGSNYGYTF
TGTGCCATCAGTGGGGGACAGGGCAGTAACTATGGCTACACCTTC
>-|-|TRBV23-1|TRBJ1-1
CASSQAAGDQGTEAFF
TGCGCCAGCAGTCAGGCCGCAGGGGACCAGGGCACTGAAGCTTTCTTT
>-|-|TRBV5-1|TRBJ2-5
CASSSMGAQETQYF
TGCGCCAGCAGCTCCATGGGGGCCCAAGAGACCCAGTACTTC
>TRBD1|-|TRBV6-6|TRBJ1-5
CASSPRGQGDQPQHF
TGTGCCAGCAGCCCGAGAGGACAGGGGGATCAGCCCCAGCATTTT
>TRBD1|-|TRBV27|TRBJ2-6
CASSLATGGRSGANVLTF
TGTGCCAGCAGTTTAGCGACAGGGGGCCGCTCTGGGGCCAACGTCCTGACTTTC
>-|once|TRBV9|TRBJ2-3
CASSVAPRLVTDTQYF
TGTGCCAGCAGCGTAGCCCCGCGGTTGGTCACAGATACGCAGTATTTT
>TRBD1|-|TRBV7-3|TRBJ1-1
CASSSGGVGNTEAFF
TGTGCCAGCAGCTCAGGGGGCGTAGGGAACACTGAAGCTTTCTTT
>-|many|TRBV6-2/TRBV6-3|TRBJ1-1
CASSLVKNTEAFF
TGTGCCAGCAGTTTAGTGAAGAACACTGAAGCTTTCTTT
>TRBD1|-|TRBV24-1|TRBJ2-7
CATSVWTGPYEQYF
TGTGCCACCAGTGTTTGGACAGGGCCCTACGAGCAGTACTTC
>TRBD2|once|TRBV18|TRBJ2-5
CASSLTSGVSQETQYF
TGTGCCAGCTCACTAACTAGCGGGGTGAGCCAAGAGACCCAGTACTTC
>-|once|TRBV12-3/TRBV12-4|TRBJ1-1
CASDRGRNTEAFF
TGTGCCAGCGATAGGGGGAGGAACACTGAAGCTTTCTTT
>TRBD2|-|TRBV6-2/TRBV6-3|TRBJ2-5
CASSPWTSSQETQYF
TGTGCCAGCAGTCCCTGGACTAGCAGCCAAGAGACCCAGTACTTC
>TRBD1|-|TRBV11-2|TRBJ1-6
CASSWGQGSSPLHF
TGTGCCAGCAGCTGGGGACAGGGTAGTTCACCCCTCCACTTT
>TRBD1|-|TRBV18|TRBJ1-1
CASSSGQGNTEAFF
TGTGCCAGCTCAAGCGGACAGGGGAACACTGAAGCTTTCTTT
>-|-|TRBV9|TRBJ2-5
CASSRFGGEETQYF
TGTGCCAGCAGCCGTTTCGGGGGAGAGGAGACCCAGTACTTC
>-|-|TRBV27|TRBJ2-6
CASMQGAGANVLTF
TGTGCCAGCATGCAGGGCGCAGGGGCCAACGTCCTGACTTTC
>TRBD1|-|TRBV5-1|TRBJ1-3
CASSLRDRGSGNTIYF
TGCGCCAGCAGCTTACGGGACAGGGGCTCTGGAAACACCATATATTTT
>-|-|TRBV2|TRBJ1-1
CASSPRVGANTEAFF
TGTGCCAGCAGTCCTAGGGTGGGAGCGAACACTGAAGCTTTCTTT
>-|few|TRBV11-2|TRBJ2-1
CASSLEYGDEQFF
TGTGCCAGCAGCTTAGAATACGGGGATGAGCAGTTCTTC
>TRBD2|-|TRBV3-1/TRBV3-2|TRBJ2-3
CASSRRTSSRPTDTQYF
TGTGCCAGCAGCCGACGGACTAGCTCGAGACCCACAGATACGCAGTATTTT
>TRBD2|-|TRBV5-1|TRBJ2-7
CASSLELANTYEQYF
TGCGCCAGCAGCTTGGAACTAGCGAACACCTACGAGCAGTACTTC
>TRBD1|once|TRBV18|TRBJ2-7
CASSPAAAGGYEQYF
TGTGCCAGCTCACCAGCAGCGGCAGGGGGTTACGAGCAGTACTTC
>TRBD2|-|TRBV6-2/TRBV6-3|TRBJ2-3
CASSSTGGKTDTQYF
TGTGCCAGCAGTTCGACGGGAGGGAAGACAGATACGCAGTATTTT
>-|-|TRBV6-5|TRBJ2-5
CASSYLQGRETQYF
TGTGCCAGCAGTTACTTACAGGGTCGGGAGACCCAGTACTTC
>-|-|TRBV4-3|TRBJ2-3
CASSQDWASFTDTQYF
TGCGCCAGCAGCCAAGATTGGGCTAGCTTCACAGATACGCAGTATTTT
>-|-|TRBV7-9|TRBJ1-2
CASSWGHPGISYDGYTF
TGTGCCAGCAGCTGGGGTCATCCAGGGATTTCCTATGATGGCTACACCTTC
>-|-|TRBV12-5|TRBJ2-7
CASGQSHYEQYF
TGTGCTAGTGGACAGAGCCACTACGAGCAGTACTTC
>TRBD1|-|TRBV7-9|TRBJ1-6
CASSLRTGGSSPLHF
TGTGCCAGCAGCTTGCGGACAGGGGGCTCTTCACCCCTCCACTTT
>TRBD2|-|TRBV6-5|TRBJ2-1
CASSLAGALFNEQFF
TGTGCCAGCAGTCTAGCGGGAGCTCTTTTCAATGAGCAGTTCTTC
>TRBD1|-|TRBV2|TRBJ2-3
CASSEGQATDTQYF
TGTGCCAGCAGTGAGGGACAGGCCACAGATACGCAGTATTTT
>-|once|TRBV7-2|TRBJ1-2
CASSLTGYGYTF
TGTGCCAGCAGCTTAACAGGGTATGGCTACACCTTC
>TRBD2|-|TRBV7-9|TRBJ2-1
CAGSSGAVNEQFF
TGTGCCGGGTCTAGCGGGGCCGTAAATGAGCAGTTCTTC
>-|-|TRBV27|TRBJ1-1
CASSSPGGFSKVDTEAFF
TGTGCCAGCAGTTCGCCTGGCGGTTTTTCAAAGGTGGACACTGAAGCTTTCTTT
>-|-|TRBV19|TRBJ1-1
CASSIAGATEAFF
TGTGCCAGTAGTATAGCAGGCGCCACTGAAGCTTTCTTT
>-|-|TRBV7-2|TRBJ1-2
CASRENINYGYTF
TGTGCCAGCAGGGAGAACATTAACTATGGCTACACCTTC
>-|-|TRBV18|TRBJ2-7
CASSETSLGQYF
TGTGCCAGCTCAGAGACTAGTCTTGGGCAGTACTTC
>-|-|TRBV2|TRBJ1-1
CASSDRNTEAFF
TGTGCCAGCAGTGACAGGAACACTGAAGCTTTCTTT
>TRBD2|-|TRBV28|TRBJ2-1
CASSLGGVYNEQFF
TGTGCCAGCAGTTTGGGGGGGGTCTACAATGAGCAGTTCTTC